Given below is one TCR beta chain in context. This CDR3 spans 13 amino acids. Germline V gene lookup returns CDR1 SQVTM and CDR2 ANQGSEA. V gave up 7 bases and J gave up 5 bases; unmatched junction bases: 9. Profiled with immunoSEQ multiplex PCR; TCRdb holds only in-frame clones, not every one. The repertoire holds over a million clones, with around 98% as singletons. This specimen comes from a study of shared clonotypes between healthy human individuals. Sequencing was carried out using naive CD4+ T cells sorted from blood. Described subset: CD45RA+ positively selected. The chain carries TRBV29-1 and TRBJ2-5, with 8 bases lining up with TRBD1. The source is a man aged 30 to 45 in good health. The CDR3 sequence: CSATGGPGETQYF. The CDR3 nucleotides are TGCAGCGCCACAGGGGGTCCAGGGGAGACCCAGTACTTC.